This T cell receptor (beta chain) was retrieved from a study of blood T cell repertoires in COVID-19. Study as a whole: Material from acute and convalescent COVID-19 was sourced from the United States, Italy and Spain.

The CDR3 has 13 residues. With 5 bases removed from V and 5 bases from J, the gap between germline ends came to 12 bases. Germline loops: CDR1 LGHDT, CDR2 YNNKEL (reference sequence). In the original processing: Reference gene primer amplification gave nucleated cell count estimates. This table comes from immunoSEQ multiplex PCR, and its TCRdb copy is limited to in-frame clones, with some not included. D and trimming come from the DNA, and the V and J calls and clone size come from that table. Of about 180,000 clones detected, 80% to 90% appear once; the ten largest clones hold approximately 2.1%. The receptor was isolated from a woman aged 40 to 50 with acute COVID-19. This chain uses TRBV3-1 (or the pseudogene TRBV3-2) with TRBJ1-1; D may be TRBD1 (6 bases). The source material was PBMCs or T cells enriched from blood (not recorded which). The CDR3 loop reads CASSKTGRTEAFF. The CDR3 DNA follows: TGTGCCAGCAGCAAGACAGGAAGGACTGAAGCTTTCTTT.